The T cell receptor (beta chain) described here comes from a study of blood T cell repertoires in COVID-19. Turning to the study itself: The United States, Italy and Spain provided the acute and convalescent COVID-19 samples. The analysed material was cDNA or gDNA that came from T cells, B-cell-depleted T cells, or PBMCs.

Germline CDR1 MNHEY, CDR2 SMNVEV (reference sequence). The J segment lost 0 bases and the V segment lost 2 bases, leaving 3 bases of the junction unmatched. There are 15 residues in the CDR3. In the authors' methods: Reference gene primer amplification gave nucleated cell count estimates. TCRdb's copy holds only in-frame clones and misses some; the assay was immunoSEQ multiplex PCR. Clonal size and the V and J genes are those of that table, whereas D and trimming came from the DNA. The table lists under 150,000 clones, over 75% of them singletons. This chain connects TRBV27 to TRBJ2-7, with 8 bases fitting TRBD1. The sample comprised peripheral blood. The sequence came from an older woman with active COVID-19. CDR3 protein: CASSLQGAGSYEQYF. The CDR3 bases are TGTGCCAGCAGTTTACAGGGGGCGGGCTCCTACGAGCAGTACTTC.